These T cell receptor beta chains were read from a single sample in a study of low-dose radiotherapy and immunotherapy resistance in tumors. TCRdb itself ran the reads through MiXCR, one entry per CDR3 protein. The table has tens of thousands of distinct CDR3 sequences, about 20% seen once. The sequences come from PBMCs, collected after low-dose radiotherapy plus immunotherapy. Receptor source: a female donor with ovarian cancer. CDR3s include the opening cysteine and the closing phenylalanine or tryptophan. Fields, in order: clone size, J gene, V gene, D gene, CDR3 DNA, CDR3 protein. The D gene is left open where the match is weak. Clone sizes are given selectively: once, few, many, or a class where the clone is expanded.

>many|TRBJ2-1|TRBV20-1|TRBD2
TGCAGTGCCCCGCTAGCGGGAGTCAGTAATGAGCAGTTCTTC
CSAPLAGVSNEQFF
>NA|TRBJ2-7|TRBV27|NA
TGTGCCAGCAGCCTCGCCGGACAGACGTTTTACGAGCAGTACTTC
CASSLAGQTFYEQYF
>many|TRBJ1-2|TRBV6-2/TRBV6-3|TRBD1
TGTGCCAGCAGTCGTCGGACAGGCCTCTATGGCTACACCTTC
CASSRRTGLYGYTF
>many|TRBJ1-2|TRBV30|NA
TGTGCCTGGAGTGTAGAGGCGGACTATGGCTACACCTTC
CAWSVEADYGYTF
>NA|TRBJ2-3|TRBV5-1|NA
TGCGCCAGCAGGCATAGCACAGCATCAGATACGCAGTATTTT
CASRHSTASDTQYF
>many|TRBJ2-7|TRBV7-3|TRBD2
TGTGCCAGCAGCGTTACTAGCGGGGGCTACGAGCAGTACTTC
CASSVTSGGYEQYF
>many|TRBJ2-2|TRBV7-9|TRBD2
TGTGCCAGCAGCTCGGCGTCGGGAGGGACCACCGGGGAGCTGTTTTTT
CASSSASGGTTGELFF
>NA|TRBJ2-5|TRBV10-2|NA
TGCGCCAGCAGTGAGTCGGGATTGAATCAGCCCCAGTACTTC
CASSESGLNQPQYF
>many|TRBJ2-1|TRBV28|NA
TGTGCCAGCAGTTTATCATTAGGGAATTACAATGAGCAGTTCTTC
CASSLSLGNYNEQFF
>many|TRBJ2-1|TRBV2|NA
TGTGCCAGCACCCTGAGGGAGGACTCCTACAATGAGCAGTTCTTC
CASTLREDSYNEQFF
>many|TRBJ1-1|TRBV21-1|NA
TGTGCCAGCAGCAAATACCTGGAGGACACTGAAGCTTTCTTT
CASSKYLEDTEAFF
>many|TRBJ1-5|TRBV2|TRBD1
TGTGCCAGCAGAGACGACAGGGGGCTTAGCAATCAGCCCCAGCATTTT
CASRDDRGLSNQPQHF
>NA|TRBJ1-2|TRBV18|TRBD1
TGTGCCAGCTCACTTACCGGGACAGGCTATGGCTACACCTTC
CASSLTGTGYGYTF
>many|TRBJ2-3|TRBV6-2/TRBV6-3|TRBD2
TGTGCCAGCAGTGAACTAGCGGGGACCACAGATACGCAGTATTTT
CASSELAGTTDTQYF
>few|TRBJ1-2|TRBV6-2/TRBV6-3|NA
TGTGCCAGCACGGTACGGGACGGTAACTATGGCTACACCTTC
CASTVRDGNYGYTF
>NA|TRBJ1-2|TRBV5-1|NA
TGCGCCAGCAGCGGACAGCCTAACTATGGCTACACCTTC
CASSGQPNYGYTF
>many|TRBJ2-5|TRBV7-9|TRBD1
TGTGCCAGCAGCCCGGGGACAGGGGGCTACCAAGAGACCCAGTACTTC
CASSPGTGGYQETQYF
>many|TRBJ2-1|TRBV5-6|NA
TGTGCCAGCAGCTTGGTTCCCAATGAGCAGTTCTTC
CASSLVPNEQFF
>many|TRBJ2-2|TRBV2|TRBD1
TGTGCCAGCAGGAGGGACAGGGGGCTTATCGGGGAGCTGTTTTTT
CASRRDRGLIGELFF
>many|TRBJ2-1|TRBV28|NA
TGTGCCAGCTTCAGTGGGGGAGGCAATGAGCAGTTCTTC
CASFSGGGNEQFF